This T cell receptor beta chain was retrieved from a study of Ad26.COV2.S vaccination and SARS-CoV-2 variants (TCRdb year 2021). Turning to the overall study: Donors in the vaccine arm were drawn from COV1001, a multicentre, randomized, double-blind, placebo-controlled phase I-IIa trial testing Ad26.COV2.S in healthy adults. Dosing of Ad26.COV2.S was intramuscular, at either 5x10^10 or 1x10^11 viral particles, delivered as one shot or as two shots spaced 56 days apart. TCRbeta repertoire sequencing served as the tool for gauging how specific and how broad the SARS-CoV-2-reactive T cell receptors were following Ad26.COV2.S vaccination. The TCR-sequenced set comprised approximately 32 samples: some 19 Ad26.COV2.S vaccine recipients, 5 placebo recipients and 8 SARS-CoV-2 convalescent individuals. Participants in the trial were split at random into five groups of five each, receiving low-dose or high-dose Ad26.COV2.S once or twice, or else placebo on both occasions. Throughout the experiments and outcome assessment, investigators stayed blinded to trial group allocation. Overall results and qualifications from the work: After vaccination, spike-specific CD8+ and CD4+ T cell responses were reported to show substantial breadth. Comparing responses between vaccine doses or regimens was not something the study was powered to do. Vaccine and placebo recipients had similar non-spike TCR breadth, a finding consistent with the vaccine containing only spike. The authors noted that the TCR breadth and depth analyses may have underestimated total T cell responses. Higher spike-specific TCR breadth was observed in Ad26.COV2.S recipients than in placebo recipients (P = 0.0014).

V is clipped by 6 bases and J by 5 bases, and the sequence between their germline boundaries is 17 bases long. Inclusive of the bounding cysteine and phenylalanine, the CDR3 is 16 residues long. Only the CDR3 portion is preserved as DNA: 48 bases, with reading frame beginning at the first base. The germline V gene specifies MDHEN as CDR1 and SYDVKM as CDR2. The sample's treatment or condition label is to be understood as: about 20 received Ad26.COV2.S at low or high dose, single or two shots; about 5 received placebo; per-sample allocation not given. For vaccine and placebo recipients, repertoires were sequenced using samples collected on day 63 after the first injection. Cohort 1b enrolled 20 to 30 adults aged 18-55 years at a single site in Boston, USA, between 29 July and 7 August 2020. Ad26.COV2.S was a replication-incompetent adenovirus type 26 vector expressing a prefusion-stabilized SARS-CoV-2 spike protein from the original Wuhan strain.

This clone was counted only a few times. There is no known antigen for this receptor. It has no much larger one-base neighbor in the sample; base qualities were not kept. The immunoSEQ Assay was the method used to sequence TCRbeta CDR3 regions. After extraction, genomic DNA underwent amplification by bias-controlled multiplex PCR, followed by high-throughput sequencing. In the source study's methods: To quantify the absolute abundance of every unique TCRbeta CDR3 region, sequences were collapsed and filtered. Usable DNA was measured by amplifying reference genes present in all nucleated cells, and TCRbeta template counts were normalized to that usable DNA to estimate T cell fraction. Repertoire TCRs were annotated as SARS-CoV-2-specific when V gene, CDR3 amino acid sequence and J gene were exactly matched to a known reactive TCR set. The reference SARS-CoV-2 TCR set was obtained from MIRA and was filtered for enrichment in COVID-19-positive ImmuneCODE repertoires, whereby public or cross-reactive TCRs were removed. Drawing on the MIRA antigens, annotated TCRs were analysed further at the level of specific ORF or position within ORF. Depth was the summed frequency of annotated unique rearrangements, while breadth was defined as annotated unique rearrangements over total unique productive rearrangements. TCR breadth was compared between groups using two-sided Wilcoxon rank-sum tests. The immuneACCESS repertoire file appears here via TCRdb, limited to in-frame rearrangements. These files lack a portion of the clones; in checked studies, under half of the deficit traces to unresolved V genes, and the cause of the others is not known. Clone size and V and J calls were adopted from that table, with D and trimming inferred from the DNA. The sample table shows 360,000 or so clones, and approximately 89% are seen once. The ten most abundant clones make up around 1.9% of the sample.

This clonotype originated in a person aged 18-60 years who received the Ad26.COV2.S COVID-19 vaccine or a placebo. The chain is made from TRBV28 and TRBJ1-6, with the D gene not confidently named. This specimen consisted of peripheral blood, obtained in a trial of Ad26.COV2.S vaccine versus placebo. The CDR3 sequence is CASRIAHSGNNSPLHF. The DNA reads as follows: TGTGCCAGCAGAATTGCCCATTCGGGAAATAATTCACCCCTCCACTTT.